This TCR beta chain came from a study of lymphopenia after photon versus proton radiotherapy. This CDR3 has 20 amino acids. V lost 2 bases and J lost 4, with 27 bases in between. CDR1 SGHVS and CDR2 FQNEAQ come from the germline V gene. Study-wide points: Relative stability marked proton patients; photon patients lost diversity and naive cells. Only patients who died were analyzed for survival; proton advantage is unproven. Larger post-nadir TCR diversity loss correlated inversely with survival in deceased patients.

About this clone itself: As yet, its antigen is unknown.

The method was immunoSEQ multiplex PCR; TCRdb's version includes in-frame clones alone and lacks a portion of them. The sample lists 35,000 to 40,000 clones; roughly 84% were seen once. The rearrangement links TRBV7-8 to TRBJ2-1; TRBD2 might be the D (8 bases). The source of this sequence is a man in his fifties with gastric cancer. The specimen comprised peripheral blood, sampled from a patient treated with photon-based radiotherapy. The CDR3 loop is CASSLRGGGREGRKYNEQFF. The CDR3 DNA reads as TGTGCCAGCAGCTTACGAGGAGGGGGCCGGGAGGGCCGAAAATACAATGAGCAGTTCTTC.